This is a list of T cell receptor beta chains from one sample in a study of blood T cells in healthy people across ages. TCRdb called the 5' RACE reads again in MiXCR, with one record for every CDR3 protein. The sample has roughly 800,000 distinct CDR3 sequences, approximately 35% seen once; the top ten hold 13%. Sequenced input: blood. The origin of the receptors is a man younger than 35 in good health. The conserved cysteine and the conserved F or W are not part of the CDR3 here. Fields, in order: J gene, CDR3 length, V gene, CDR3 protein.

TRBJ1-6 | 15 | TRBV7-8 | ASTPARDRGAGSPLH
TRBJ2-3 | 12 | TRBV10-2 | ASSEPSSTDMQY
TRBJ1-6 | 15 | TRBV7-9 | ASSTHVLVGANSPHH
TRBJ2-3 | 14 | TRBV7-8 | ASSWQLAGNTDTQY
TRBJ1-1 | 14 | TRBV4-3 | ASSQEHGRPGAEAF
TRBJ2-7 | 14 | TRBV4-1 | ASSQLRAGVSYEQY
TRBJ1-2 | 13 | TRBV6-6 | ASSHQNRGLSGYT
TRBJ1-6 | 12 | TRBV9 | ASSARQGPSPLH
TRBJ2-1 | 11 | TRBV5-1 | ASSSDGYNEQF
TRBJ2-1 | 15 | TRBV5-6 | ASSLSYRGNPYNEQF
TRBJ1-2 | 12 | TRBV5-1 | ASSLEREDYGYT
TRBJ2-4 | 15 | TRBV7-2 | ASSSTDTLYAKNIQY
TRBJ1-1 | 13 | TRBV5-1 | ASSLARARNTEAF
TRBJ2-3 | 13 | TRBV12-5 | ASGLVEEGTDTQY
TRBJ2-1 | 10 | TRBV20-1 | SAWGGYNEQF
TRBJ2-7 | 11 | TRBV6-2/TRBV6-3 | ASSYIQGLRQY
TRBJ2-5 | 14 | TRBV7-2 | ASSFSSGLPQETQY
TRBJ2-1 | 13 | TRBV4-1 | ASSTTGGLYNEQF
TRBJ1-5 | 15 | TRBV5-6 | ASSLARQGIDNQPQH
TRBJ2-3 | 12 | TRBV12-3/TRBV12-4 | ASRGLYSTDTQY
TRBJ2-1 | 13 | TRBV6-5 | ASSYSAGGYNEQF
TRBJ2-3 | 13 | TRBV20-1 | SARDGGASTDTQY
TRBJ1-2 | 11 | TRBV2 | ASRSGQGYGCT
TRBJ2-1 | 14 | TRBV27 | ASTLRTSGGYNEQF
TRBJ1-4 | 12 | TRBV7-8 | ASSQYRDRVGLF
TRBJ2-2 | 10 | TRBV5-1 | ASSWGTGELF
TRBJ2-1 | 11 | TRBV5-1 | ASRPGLNNEQF
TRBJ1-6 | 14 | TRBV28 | ASSLAGATYNSPLH
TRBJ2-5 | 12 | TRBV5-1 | ASTSGSQQETQY
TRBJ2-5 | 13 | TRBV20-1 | SARDPSSTQETQY
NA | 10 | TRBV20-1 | SARGRKETQY
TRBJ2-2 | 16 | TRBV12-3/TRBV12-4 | ASSLEGRGLLNTGELF
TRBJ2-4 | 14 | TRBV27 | ASSLARGPSKNIQY
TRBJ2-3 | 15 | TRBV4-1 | ASSQSGSGVITDTQY
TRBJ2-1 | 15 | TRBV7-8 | ASRTTGLALEYNEQF
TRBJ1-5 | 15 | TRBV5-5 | ASSLGVGRVGNQPQH
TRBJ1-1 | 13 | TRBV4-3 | ASSQGRGSNTEAF
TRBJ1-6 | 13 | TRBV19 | ASSIRTGSNSPLH
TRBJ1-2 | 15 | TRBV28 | ASSSPPGTGADYGYT
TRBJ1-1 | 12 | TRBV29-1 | SVEVSQRDTEAF
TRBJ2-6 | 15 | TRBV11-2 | ASSFTGSRAGANVLT
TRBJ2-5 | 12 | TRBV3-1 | ASSQGIGGETQY
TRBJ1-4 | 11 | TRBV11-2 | ASSPGGNEKLF
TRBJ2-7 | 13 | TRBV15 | ATSRQTGSSYEQY
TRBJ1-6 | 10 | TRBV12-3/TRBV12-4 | ASSLAHSPLH
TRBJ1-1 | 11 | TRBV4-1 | ASWGQANTEAF
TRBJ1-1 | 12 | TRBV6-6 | ASSYLGQSVFPF
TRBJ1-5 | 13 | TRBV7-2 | ASSLGHKGNQPQH
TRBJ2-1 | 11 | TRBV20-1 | SARGGANNEQF
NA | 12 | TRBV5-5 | ASSLGARTQTQY
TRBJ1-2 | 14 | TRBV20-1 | SVYGGYTEANYGYT
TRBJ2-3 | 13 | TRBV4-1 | ASSQGQGELDTQY
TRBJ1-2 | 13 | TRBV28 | ASTTRTGVAYGYT
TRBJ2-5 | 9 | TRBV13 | ASSAVETQY
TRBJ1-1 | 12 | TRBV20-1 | SAEKTGDGTEAF